The present T cell receptor beta chain was sequenced within a study of Graves' ophthalmopathy and Graves' hyperthyroidism. In its sample, this clonotype was seen many times. Amplified material comprised TCR beta CDR3 regions derived from RNA transcripts. Second-round multiplex PCR came after first-round RT-PCR with HTBI primers. A single record per CDR3 protein comes from TCRdb applying MiXCR to the multiplex PCR reads. Here the sample spans around 1,000,000 distinct CDR3 sequences, 35% to 45% being singletons. Trimming removed 6 bases at V and 6 bases at J, with 14 bases between. The CDR3 runs 13 residues.

Sequencing was carried out using peripheral blood or thyroid tissue (not recorded which). This chain joins TRBV12-3 or TRBV12-4 and TRBJ1-2; D gene uncertain. This clonotype was obtained from an adult man with Graves' hyperthyroidism. CDR3 loop: CASSGRAGDGYTF. DNA of the CDR3: TGTGCCAGCAGCGGTCGGGCAGGCGATGGCTACACCTTC.